The T cell receptor beta chain under discussion was sequenced for a study of a mutant IDH1 vaccine in newly diagnosed glioma. Time point defined: week 5, during vaccination. Each vaccine dose was 300 ug of mutant IDH1 20-mer peptide, with topical imiquimod. Germline CDR1 reads MDHEN; CDR2 reads SYDVKM. The CDR3 has 16 residues. V lost 7 bases to trimming and J lost 1 base, with 17 bases between them. The protocol was immunoSEQ multiplex PCR, while the TCRdb copy is restricted to in-frame clones and leaves out a portion. Altogether approximately 80,000 clones are present, roughly 90% being singletons, with the ten largest covering roughly 0.6%. Notes on this clone: What it binds is unknown.

Source: PBMCs, taken from a glioma patient whose treatment included an IDH1 peptide vaccine. The genes are TRBV28 and TRBJ1-5; tentative D call: TRBD1 (6 bases). This receptor was taken from a woman aged 45-60 years with glioma. CDR3 loop: CASTVWADRSNQPQHF. The CDR3, as DNA: TGTGCCAGCACCGTATGGGCGGACAGAAGCAATCAGCCCCAGCATTTT. Full variable domain (outside the CDR3, taken from reference TRBV28 and TRBJ1-5): DVKVTQSSRYLVKRTGEKVFLECVQDMDHENMFWYRQDPGLGLRLIYFSYDVKMKEKGDIPEGYSVSREKKERFSLILESASTNQTSMYLCASTVWADRSNQPQHFGDGTRLSIL.